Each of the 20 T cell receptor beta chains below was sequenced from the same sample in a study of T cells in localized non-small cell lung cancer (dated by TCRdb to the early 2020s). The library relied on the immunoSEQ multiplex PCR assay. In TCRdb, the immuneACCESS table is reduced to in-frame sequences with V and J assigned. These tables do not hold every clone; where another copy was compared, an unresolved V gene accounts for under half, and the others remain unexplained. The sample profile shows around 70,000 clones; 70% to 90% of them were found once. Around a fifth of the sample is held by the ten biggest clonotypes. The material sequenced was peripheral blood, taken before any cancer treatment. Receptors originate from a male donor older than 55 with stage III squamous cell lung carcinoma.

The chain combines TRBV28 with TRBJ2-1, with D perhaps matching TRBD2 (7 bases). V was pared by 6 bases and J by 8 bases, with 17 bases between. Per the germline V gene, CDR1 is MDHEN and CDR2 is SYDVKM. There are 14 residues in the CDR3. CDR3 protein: CASRSRGGSDEQFF. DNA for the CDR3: TGTGCCAGCAGATCGAGGGGGGGGTCGGATGAGCAGTTCTTC.

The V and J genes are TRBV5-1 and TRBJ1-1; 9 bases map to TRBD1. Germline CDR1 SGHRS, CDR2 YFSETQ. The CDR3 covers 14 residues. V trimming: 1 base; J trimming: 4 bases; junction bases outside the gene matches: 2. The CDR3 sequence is CASSLSQGATEAFF. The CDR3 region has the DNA TGCGCCAGCAGCTTGTCACAGGGGGCCACTGAAGCTTTCTTT. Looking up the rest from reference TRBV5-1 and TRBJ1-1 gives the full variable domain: KAGVTQTPRYLIKTRGQQVTLSCSPISGHRSVSWYQQTPGQGLQFLFEYFSETQRNKGNFPGRFSGRQFSNSRSEMNVSTLELGDSALYLCASSLSQGATEAFFGQGTRLTVV.

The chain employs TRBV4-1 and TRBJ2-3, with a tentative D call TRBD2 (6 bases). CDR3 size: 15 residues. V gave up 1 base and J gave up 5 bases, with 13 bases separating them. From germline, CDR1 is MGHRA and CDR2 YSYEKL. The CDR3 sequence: CASSQGEAGIDTQYF. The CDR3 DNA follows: TGCGCCAGCAGCCAAGGTGAGGCGGGAATAGATACGCAGTATTTT.

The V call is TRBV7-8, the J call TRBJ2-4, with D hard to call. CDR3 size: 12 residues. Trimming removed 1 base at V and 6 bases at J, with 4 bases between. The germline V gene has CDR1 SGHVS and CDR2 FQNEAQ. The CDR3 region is CASSLDGNIQYF. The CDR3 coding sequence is TGTGCCAGCAGCTTAGACGGAAACATTCAGTACTTC.

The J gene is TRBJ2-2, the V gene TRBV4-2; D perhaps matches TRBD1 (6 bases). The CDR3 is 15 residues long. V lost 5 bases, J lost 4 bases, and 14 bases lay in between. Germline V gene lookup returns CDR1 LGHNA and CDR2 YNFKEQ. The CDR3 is CASSSDSGVTGELFF. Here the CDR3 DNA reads TGTGCCAGCAGCTCGGACTCAGGGGTCACCGGGGAGCTGTTTTTT.

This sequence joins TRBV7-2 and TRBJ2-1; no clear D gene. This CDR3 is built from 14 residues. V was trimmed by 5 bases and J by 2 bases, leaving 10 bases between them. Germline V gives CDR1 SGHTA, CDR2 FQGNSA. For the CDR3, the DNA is TGTGCCAGCAGCACGACCGGACCCTACAATGAGCAGTTCTTC. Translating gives CASSTTGPYNEQFF. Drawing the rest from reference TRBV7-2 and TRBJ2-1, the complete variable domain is GAGVSQSPSNKVTEKGKDVELRCDPISGHTALYWYRQSLGQGLEFLIYFQGNSAPDKSGLPSDRFSAERTGGSVSTLTIQRTQQEDSAVYLCASSTTGPYNEQFFGPGTRLTVL.

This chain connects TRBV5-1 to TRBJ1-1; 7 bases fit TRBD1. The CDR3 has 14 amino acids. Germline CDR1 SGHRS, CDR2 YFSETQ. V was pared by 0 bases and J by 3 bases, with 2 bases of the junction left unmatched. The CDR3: CASSLATGDTEAFF. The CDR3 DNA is TGCGCCAGCAGCTTGGCCACAGGGGACACTGAAGCTTTCTTT. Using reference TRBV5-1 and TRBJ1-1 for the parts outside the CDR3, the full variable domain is KAGVTQTPRYLIKTRGQQVTLSCSPISGHRSVSWYQQTPGQGLQFLFEYFSETQRNKGNFPGRFSGRQFSNSRSEMNVSTLELGDSALYLCASSLATGDTEAFFGQGTRLTVV.

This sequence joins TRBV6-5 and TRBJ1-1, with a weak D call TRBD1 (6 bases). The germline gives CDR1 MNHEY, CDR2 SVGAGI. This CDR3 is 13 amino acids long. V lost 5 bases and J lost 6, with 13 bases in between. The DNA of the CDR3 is TGTGCCAGCAGTAAGGACAGCCCCCCTGAAGCTTTCTTT. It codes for CASSKDSPPEAFF.

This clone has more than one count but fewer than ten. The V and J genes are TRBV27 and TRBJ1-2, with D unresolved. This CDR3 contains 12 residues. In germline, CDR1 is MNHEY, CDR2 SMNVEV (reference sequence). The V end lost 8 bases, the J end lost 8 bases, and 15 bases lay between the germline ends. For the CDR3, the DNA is TGTGCCAGCGGCCAGCGCCTAGGGGGCTACACCTTC. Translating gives CASGQRLGGYTF.

The DNA of the CDR3 is TGTGCCAGCAGCTTCTCGGGACGCTCCTACGGCTACACCTTC. Translation: CASSFSGRSYGYTF. The chain joins TRBV5-4 to TRBJ1-2; D might be TRBD1 (5 bases). The V and J ends lost 2 bases and 8 bases respectively, with 16 bases between them. Germline CDR1 is SGHNT and CDR2 is YYREEE (reference sequence). The CDR3 runs 14 residues.

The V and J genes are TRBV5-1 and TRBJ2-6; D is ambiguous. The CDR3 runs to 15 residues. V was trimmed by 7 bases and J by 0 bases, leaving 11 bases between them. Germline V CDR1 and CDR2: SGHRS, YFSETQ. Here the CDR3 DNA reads TGCGCCAGCTCCACTCAGGACTCTGGGGCCAACGTCCTGACTTTC. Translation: CASSTQDSGANVLTF.

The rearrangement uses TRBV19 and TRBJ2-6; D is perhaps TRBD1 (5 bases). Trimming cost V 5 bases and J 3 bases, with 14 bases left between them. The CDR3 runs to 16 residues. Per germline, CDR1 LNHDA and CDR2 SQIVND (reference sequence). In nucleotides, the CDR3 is TGTGCCAGTAGTCCCGGTCAGGGTTATGGGGCCAACGTCCTGACTTTC. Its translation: CASSPGQGYGANVLTF.

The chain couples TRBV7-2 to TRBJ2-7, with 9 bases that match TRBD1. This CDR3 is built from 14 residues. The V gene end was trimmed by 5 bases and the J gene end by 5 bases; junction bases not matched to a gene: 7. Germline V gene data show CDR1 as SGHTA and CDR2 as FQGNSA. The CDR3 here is CASSRDRVQHEQYF. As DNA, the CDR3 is TGTGCCAGCAGCCGGGACAGGGTTCAGCACGAGCAGTACTTC.

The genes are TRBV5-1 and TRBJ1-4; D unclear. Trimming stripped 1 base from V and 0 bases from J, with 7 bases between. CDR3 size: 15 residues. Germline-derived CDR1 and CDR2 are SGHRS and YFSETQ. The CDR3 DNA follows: TGCGCCAGCAGCTTGAACCCAGCAACTAATGAAAAACTGTTTTTT. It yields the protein CASSLNPATNEKLFF.

CDR3 sequence: CASSLDSLNQPQHF. The CDR3 region has the DNA TGTGCCAGCAGCCTGGACAGTCTAAATCAGCCCCAGCATTTT. This chain joins TRBV7-9 and TRBJ1-5; D might be TRBD1 (6 bases). The CDR3 sequence is 14 residues long. Germline loops: CDR1 SEHNR, CDR2 FQNEAQ (reference sequence). Trimming took off 5 bases at V and 4 bases at J, with 12 bases between the two ends. Supplemented by reference TRBV7-9 and TRBJ1-5, the full variable domain reads DTGVSQNPRHKITKRGQNVTFRCDPISEHNRLYWYRQTLGQGPEFLTYFQNEAQLEKSRLLSDRFSAERPKGSFSTLEIQRTEQGDSAMYLCASSLDSLNQPQHFGDGTRLSIL.

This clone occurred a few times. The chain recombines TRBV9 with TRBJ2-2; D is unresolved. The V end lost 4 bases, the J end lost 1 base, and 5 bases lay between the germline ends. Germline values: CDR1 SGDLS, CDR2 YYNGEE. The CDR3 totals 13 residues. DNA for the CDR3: TGTGCCAGCAGCTTTCAGAACACCGGGGAGCTGTTTTTT. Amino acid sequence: CASSFQNTGELFF.

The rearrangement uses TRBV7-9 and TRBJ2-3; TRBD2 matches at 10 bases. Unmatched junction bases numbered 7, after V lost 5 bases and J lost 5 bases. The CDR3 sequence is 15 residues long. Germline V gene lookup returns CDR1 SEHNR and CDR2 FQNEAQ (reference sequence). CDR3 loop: CASSPLAGGGDTQYF. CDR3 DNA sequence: TGTGCCAGCAGCCCCTTAGCGGGGGGCGGAGATACGCAGTATTTT.

The CDR3 sequence: CASRVDSFNEKLFF. The CDR3 bases are TGTGCCAGTAGGGTGGACAGCTTTAATGAAAAACTGTTTTTT. This chain uses TRBV19 with TRBJ1-4; possibly TRBD1 for D (6 bases). Germline V gene sequence: CDR1 LNHDA, CDR2 SQIVND (reference sequence). CDR3 size: 14 residues. V was cut by 6 bases and J by 4 bases, with 12 bases left in between.

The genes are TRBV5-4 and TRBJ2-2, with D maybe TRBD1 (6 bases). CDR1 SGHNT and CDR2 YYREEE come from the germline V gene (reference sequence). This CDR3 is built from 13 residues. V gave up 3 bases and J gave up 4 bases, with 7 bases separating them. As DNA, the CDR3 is TGTGCCAGCAGCTGGGACACCACCGGGGAGCTGTTTTTT. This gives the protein CASSWDTTGELFF. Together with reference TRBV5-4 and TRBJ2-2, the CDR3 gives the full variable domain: ETGVTQSPTHLIKTRGQQVTLRCSSQSGHNTVSWYQQALGQGPQFIFQYYREEENGRGNFPPRFSGLQFPNYSSELNVNALELDDSALYLCASSWDTTGELFFGEGSRLTVL.

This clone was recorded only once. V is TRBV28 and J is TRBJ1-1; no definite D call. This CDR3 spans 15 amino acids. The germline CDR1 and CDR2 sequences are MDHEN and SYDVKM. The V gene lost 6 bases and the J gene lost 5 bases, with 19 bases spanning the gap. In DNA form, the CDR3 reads TGTGCCAGCAGCCCCCCCGGCGGACGCGGGACTGAAGCTTTCTTT. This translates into CASSPPGGRGTEAFF.